One and the same sample provided the 21 T cell receptor beta chains below, sequenced in a study of blood T cells in healthy people across ages. The authors ran a second PCR of about 7 to 12 cycles using a sample-barcoded 5' primer and a J-beta primer mix. TCRdb reprocessed the 5' RACE reads with MiXCR, giving one entry per CDR3 protein. The sample has hundreds of thousands of distinct CDR3 sequences, about a fifth seen once. The material sequenced was blood. These receptors originate from a man between 65 and 85 years old in good health.

This clonotype was recorded a few times. V gene TRBV14 combines with J gene TRBJ1-2; D is unresolved. The CDR3 runs 12 residues. Looked up from germline, CDR1 is SGHDN and CDR2 is FVKESK. Trimming removed 2 bases at V and 1 base at J, with 2 bases between. Here the CDR3 reads CASSQHNYGYTF. The CDR3 coding sequence is TGTGCCAGCAGCCAACATAACTATGGCTACACCTTC.

The chain employs TRBV29-1 and TRBJ2-3, with TRBD2 identical over 8 bases. The length of the CDR3 is 12 residues. Germline V gives CDR1 SQVTM, CDR2 ANQGSEA. The ends lost 2 bases at V and 5 bases at J; junction bases unmatched: 0. CDR3 in DNA: TGCAGCGTTGAACGGGAGGGAGATACGCAGTATTTT. Amino acid sequence: CSVEREGDTQYF.

The genes are TRBV25-1 and TRBJ2-2, with D possibly TRBD2 on 6 matching bases. V was cut by 2 bases and J by 0 bases, with 16 bases left in between. Germline assignment: CDR1 MGHDK and CDR2 SYGVNS. The CDR3 runs 18 residues. The CDR3 nucleotides are TGTGCCAGCAGTGAACCCACCTGGGGGACTTCGAACACCGGGGAGCTGTTTTTT. Protein product: CASSEPTWGTSNTGELFF.

This clonotype has more than one count but fewer than ten. The V call is TRBV20-1, the J call TRBJ1-1, with a possible D match to TRBD1 (5 bases). Germline V gene data show CDR1 as DFQATT and CDR2 as SNEGSKA (reference sequence). V lost 2 bases to trimming and J lost 4 bases, with 11 bases between them. The CDR3 sequence is 13 residues long. This CDR3 reads CSARRGQFTEAFF. CDR3 coding DNA: TGCAGTGCTAGAAGGGGTCAATTCACTGAAGCTTTCTTT.

This clonotype turned up a few times. This chain links TRBV12-3 or TRBV12-4 with TRBJ2-3; 9 bases are a match to TRBD2. Losses at the gene ends were 5 bases for V and 4 bases for J; bases not matched to a gene: 7. The CDR3 has 15 amino acids. The CDR3 region is CASSPAGGLADTQYF. The CDR3 nucleotides are TGTGCCAGCAGTCCGGCGGGGGGGCTGGCAGATACGCAGTATTTT.

V usage is TRBV7-9 and J usage is TRBJ1-2; D uncertain. The germline V gene encodes CDR1 SEHNR and CDR2 FQNEAQ (reference sequence). V was trimmed by 5 bases and J by 3 bases, leaving 13 bases between them. The CDR3 contains 14 residues. The chain's CDR3 is CASSHGEGYYGYTF. The CDR3 DNA is TGTGCCAGCAGCCATGGTGAGGGATACTATGGCTACACCTTC.

The chain uses TRBV7-2 and TRBJ1-2; possibly TRBD1 for D (5 bases). The CDR3 is 15 amino acids. Trimming pared 1 base from V and 4 bases from J, leaving 13 bases between. Germline V gene sequence: CDR1 SGHTA, CDR2 FQGNSA. CDR3 sequence: CASSLGQGEIYGYTF. The CDR3 DNA follows: TGTGCCAGCAGCTTAGGGCAGGGTGAAATCTATGGCTACACCTTC.

The chain has TRBV6-6 and TRBJ2-1; 7 bases align to TRBD1. The CDR3 covers 14 residues. The V segment lost 7 bases and the J segment 1 base; nucleotides outside the gene matches: 4. Germline CDR1 is MNHNY and CDR2 is SVGAGI (reference sequence). The CDR3 DNA reads TGTGCCAGCACACAGACAGGGTCCTACAATGAGCAGTTCTTC. Encoded protein: CASTQTGSYNEQFF.

The table lists this clonotype with a few counts. The chain has TRBV12-3 or TRBV12-4 and TRBJ2-4, with 7 bases that match TRBD2. This CDR3 is built from 17 residues. V trimming: 5 bases; J trimming: 5 bases; junction bases outside the gene matches: 15. The CDR3 bases are TGTGCCAGCAGTCCAAACCTGGGAGGAGGGAGGGAAAACATTCAGTACTTC. Protein product: CASSPNLGGGRENIQYF.

The V and J genes are TRBV12-3 or TRBV12-4 and TRBJ2-1; no clear D. TRBJ2-5 matches the DNA end more closely, so the J call is doubtful. The CDR3 is 16 amino acids. CDR3 loop: CASSFLRLGIQETQYF. In nucleotides, the CDR3 is TGTGCCAGCAGTTTTCTCCGGTTGGGGATCCAAGAGACCCAGTACTTC.

This clonotype has a count of ten or more. This chain joins TRBV18 and TRBJ2-3; unclear D gene. The CDR3 length is 14 residues. CDR1 and CDR2 from the germline V gene are KGHSH and LQKENI. V lost 2 bases and J 2 bases, leaving 8 bases between the germline ends. The DNA for the CDR3 is TGTGCCAGCTCACCAGCCCAGCACACAGATACGCAGTATTTT. As protein: CASSPAQHTDTQYF. The full variable domain, with the rest looked up from reference TRBV18 and TRBJ2-3, is NAGVMQNPRHLVRRRGQEARLRCSPMKGHSHVYWYRQLPEEGLKFMVYLQKENIIDESGMPKERFSAEFPKEGPSILRIQQVVRGDSAAYFCASSPAQHTDTQYFGPGTRLTVL.

This chain joins TRBV12-3 or TRBV12-4 and TRBJ2-6; D gene uncertain. Trimming cost V 5 bases and J 1 base, with 15 bases left between them. The CDR3 extends over 17 amino acids. The CDR3 loop reads CASSTVLVGSGANVLTF. DNA for the CDR3: TGTGCCAGCAGTACAGTACTTGTGGGATCTGGGGCCAACGTCCTGACTTTC.

The sample holds one count of this clonotype. The chain employs TRBV12-3 or TRBV12-4 and TRBJ2-6, with 8 bases matching TRBD1. This CDR3 contains 14 residues. With V trimmed by 1 base and J by 8 bases, 1 base remained unmatched. Written as DNA, the CDR3 is TGTGCCAGCAGTTTAGGGACAGGGACCAACGTCCTGACTTTC. It yields the protein CASSLGTGTNVLTF.

The J gene is TRBJ1-3, the V gene TRBV28; perhaps TRBD1 as D (6 bases). The CDR3 is made up of 18 amino acids. With 6 bases removed from V and 3 bases from J, the gap between germline ends came to 24 bases. CDR1 is MDHEN, CDR2 SYDVKM, per germline. The CDR3, as DNA: TGTGCCAGCAGCCCCTGGGAGTCGCGGGGGGCAAGTGGAAACACCATATATTTT. Translation gives CASSPWESRGASGNTIYF.

As DNA, the CDR3 is TGTGCCAGCAGCCAAGTTGGAAGTGAGGGCTACACCTTC. Its translation is CASSQVGSEGYTF. V usage is TRBV4-2 and J usage is TRBJ1-2; D not resolved. The V end was cut by 1 base, the J end by 8 bases, with 11 bases between. The germline V gene encodes CDR1 LGHNA and CDR2 YNFKEQ. The CDR3 runs to 13 residues.

The chain joins TRBV29-1 to TRBJ1-4; tentatively, D is TRBD1 (5 bases). The CDR3 runs to 12 residues. V was pared by 7 bases and J by 7 bases, with 13 bases between. Germline CDR1 reads SQVTM; CDR2 reads ANQGSEA. CDR3 nucleotide sequence: TGCAGCGGGGGCTTAGGGAGTGAAAAACTGTTTTTT. It encodes CSGGLGSEKLFF.

This clonotype was recorded a few times. The rearrangement links TRBV3-1 to TRBJ2-7; D remains unclear. The germline V and J ends were trimmed by 3 bases and 2 bases, with 14 bases remaining between them. CDR3 length: 15 residues. Germline loops: CDR1 LGHDT, CDR2 YNNKEL (reference sequence). CDR3 sequence (DNA): TGTGCCAGCAGCCAGTCATACTCCTATACCTACGAGCAGTACTTC. It encodes CASSQSYSYTYEQYF.

For the CDR3, the DNA is TGTGCCACCAGCCGGGCTGGCAGGGGCACTGAAGCTTTCTTT. Residues: CATSRAGRGTEAFF. The gene calls are TRBV15 and TRBJ1-1, with D perhaps TRBD1 (6 bases). In germline, CDR1 is LNHNV, CDR2 YYDKDF (reference sequence). This CDR3 contains 14 residues. V was pared by 5 bases and J by 4 bases, with 14 bases between. Full variable domain (rest looked up from reference TRBV15 and TRBJ1-1): DAMVIQNPRYQVTQFGKPVTLSCSQTLNHNVMYWYQQKSSQAPKLLFHYYDKDFNNEADTPDNFQSRRPNTSFCFLDIRSPGLGDTAMYLCATSRAGRGTEAFFGQGTRLTVV.

This clonotype has a handful of counts. The V and J genes are TRBV7-2 and TRBJ2-5; D could derive from TRBD1 or TRBD2 (6 bases each). Germline CDR1 reads SGHTA; CDR2 reads FQGNSA. The CDR3 covers 14 residues. Trimming cost V 5 bases and J 5 bases, with 15 bases left between them. This chain's CDR3 is CASSIRLGGETQYF. CDR3 bases: TGTGCCAGCAGCATAAGACTAGGGGGGGAGACCCAGTACTTC.

The V gene is TRBV28, the J gene TRBJ2-3; 9 bases line up with TRBD2. This CDR3 is built from 14 residues. With V trimmed by 5 bases and J by 5 bases, 5 bases remained unmatched. The germline CDR1 and CDR2 sequences are MDHEN and SYDVKM. The CDR3 DNA is TGTGCCAGCAGTCTGCGGGGGGGTGAAGATACGCAGTATTTT. Translation: CASSLRGGEDTQYF.

This clonotype was seen a few times. This chain links TRBV12-3 or TRBV12-4 with TRBJ2-3; 10 nucleotides line up with TRBD2. This CDR3 is 15 amino acids long. Unmatched junction bases numbered 11, after V lost 6 bases and J lost 8 bases. The DNA for the CDR3 is TGTGCCAGCAGCCAAACTAGCGGGGAGCGGGGTACGCAGTATTTT. Protein product: CASSQTSGERGTQYF.